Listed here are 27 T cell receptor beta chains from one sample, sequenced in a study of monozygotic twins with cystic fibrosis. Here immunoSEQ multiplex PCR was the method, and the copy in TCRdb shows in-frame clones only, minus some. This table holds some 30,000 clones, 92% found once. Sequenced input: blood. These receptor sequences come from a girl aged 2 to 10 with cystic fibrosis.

CDR3 in amino acids: CAISESRMGQASGEQYF. For the CDR3, the DNA is TGTGCCATCAGTGAGTCGAGGATGGGACAGGCTTCTGGCGAGCAGTACTTC. The chain uses TRBV10-3 and TRBJ2-7, with 8 bases identical to TRBD1. The CDR3 is made up of 17 amino acids. J was trimmed by 6 bases and V by 0 bases; bases with no gene match: 13. CDR1 is ENHRY, CDR2 SYGVKD, per germline.

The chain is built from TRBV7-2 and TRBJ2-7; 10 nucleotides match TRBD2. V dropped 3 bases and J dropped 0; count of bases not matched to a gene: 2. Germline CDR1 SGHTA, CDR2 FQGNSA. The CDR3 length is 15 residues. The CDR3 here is CASSFSGRGSYEQYF. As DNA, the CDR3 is TGTGCCAGCAGCTTCAGCGGGAGGGGCTCCTACGAGCAGTACTTC.

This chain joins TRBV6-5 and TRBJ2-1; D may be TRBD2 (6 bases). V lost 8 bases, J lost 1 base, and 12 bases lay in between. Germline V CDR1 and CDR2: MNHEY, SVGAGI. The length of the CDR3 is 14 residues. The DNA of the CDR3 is TGTGCCAGCGTGGGAGGTGTGTCCTACAATGAGCAGTTCTTC. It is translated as CASVGGVSYNEQFF.

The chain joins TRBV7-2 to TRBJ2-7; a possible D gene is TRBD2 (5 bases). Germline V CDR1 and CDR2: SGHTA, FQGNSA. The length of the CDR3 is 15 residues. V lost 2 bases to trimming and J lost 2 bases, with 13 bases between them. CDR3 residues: CASSLTGTNPYEQYF. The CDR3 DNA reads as TGTGCCAGCAGCTTAACGGGAACTAACCCCTACGAGCAGTACTTC.

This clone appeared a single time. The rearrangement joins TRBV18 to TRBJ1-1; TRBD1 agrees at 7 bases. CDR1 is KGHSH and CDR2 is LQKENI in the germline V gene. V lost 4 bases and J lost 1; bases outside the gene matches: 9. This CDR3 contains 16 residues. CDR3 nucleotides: TGTGCCAGCTCACGGCTAACAGGGGAGGCGAACACTGAAGCTTTCTTT. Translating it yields CASSRLTGEANTEAFF.

The CDR3 loop is CASSRQSDLYGYTF. The CDR3, as DNA: TGTGCCAGCAGCCGGCAATCGGACCTCTATGGCTACACCTTC. The V and J genes are TRBV14 and TRBJ1-2; D gene ambiguous. The CDR3 is made up of 14 amino acids. The V gene lost 4 bases and the J gene lost 4 bases, with 13 bases spanning the gap. Germline CDR1 reads SGHDN; CDR2 reads FVKESK.

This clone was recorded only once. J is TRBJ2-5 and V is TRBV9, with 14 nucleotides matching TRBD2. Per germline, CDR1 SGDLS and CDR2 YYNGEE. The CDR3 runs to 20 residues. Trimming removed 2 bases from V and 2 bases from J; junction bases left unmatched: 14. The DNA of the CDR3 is TGTGCCAGCAGCGTCCTGGGGACCGGGACTAGCGGGAGTAGGCAAGAGACCCAGTACTTC. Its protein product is CASSVLGTGTSGSRQETQYF.

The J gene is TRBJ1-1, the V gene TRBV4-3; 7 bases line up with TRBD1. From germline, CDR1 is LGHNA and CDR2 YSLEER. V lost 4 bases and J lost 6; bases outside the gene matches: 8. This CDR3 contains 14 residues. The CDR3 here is CASSLTTGAAEAFF. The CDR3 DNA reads TGCGCCAGCAGCCTGACTACAGGGGCGGCTGAAGCTTTCTTT.

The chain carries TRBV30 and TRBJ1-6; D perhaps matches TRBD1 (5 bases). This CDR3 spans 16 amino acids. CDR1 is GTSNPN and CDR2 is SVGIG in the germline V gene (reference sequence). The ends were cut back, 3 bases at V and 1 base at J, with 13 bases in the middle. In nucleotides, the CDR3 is TGTGCCTGGAGACTTGAGGGGAGGTCCTATAATTCACCCCTCCACTTT. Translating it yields CAWRLEGRSYNSPLHF.

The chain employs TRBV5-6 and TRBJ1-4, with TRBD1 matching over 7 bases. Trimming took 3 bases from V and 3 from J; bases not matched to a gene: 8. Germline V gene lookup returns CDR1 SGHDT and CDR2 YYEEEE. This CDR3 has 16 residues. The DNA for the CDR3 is TGTGCCAGCAGCTCATCCCTAGACAGGGCTAATGAAAAACTGTTTTTT. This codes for CASSSSLDRANEKLFF.

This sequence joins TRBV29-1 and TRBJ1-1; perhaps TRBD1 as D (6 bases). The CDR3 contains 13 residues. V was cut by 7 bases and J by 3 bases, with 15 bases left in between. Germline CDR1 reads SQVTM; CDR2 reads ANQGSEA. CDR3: CSAKGGGDTEAFF. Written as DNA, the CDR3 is TGCAGCGCTAAAGGAGGGGGGGACACTGAAGCTTTCTTT.

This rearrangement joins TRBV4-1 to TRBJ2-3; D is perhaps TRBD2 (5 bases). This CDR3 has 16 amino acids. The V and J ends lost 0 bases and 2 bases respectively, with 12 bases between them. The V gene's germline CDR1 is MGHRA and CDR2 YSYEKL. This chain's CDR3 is CASSQDPGMFTDTQYF. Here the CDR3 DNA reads TGCGCCAGCAGCCAAGATCCGGGAATGTTCACAGATACGCAGTATTTT.

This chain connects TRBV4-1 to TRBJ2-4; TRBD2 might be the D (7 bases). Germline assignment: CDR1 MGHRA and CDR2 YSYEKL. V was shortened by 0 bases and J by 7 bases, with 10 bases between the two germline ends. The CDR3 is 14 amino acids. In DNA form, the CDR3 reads TGCGCCAGCAGCCAAGAGCGGGGGCTGAACATTCAGTACTTC. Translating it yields CASSQERGLNIQYF.

Written as DNA, the CDR3 is TGTGCGTCCACCTCCCGGACAGCAAAGAACACTGAAGCTTTCTTT. Amino acids: CASTSRTAKNTEAFF. The V gene is TRBV30, the J gene TRBJ1-1, with D possibly being TRBD1 (6 bases). The germline V gene encodes CDR1 GTSNPN and CDR2 SVGIG (reference sequence). The CDR3 is made up of 15 amino acids.

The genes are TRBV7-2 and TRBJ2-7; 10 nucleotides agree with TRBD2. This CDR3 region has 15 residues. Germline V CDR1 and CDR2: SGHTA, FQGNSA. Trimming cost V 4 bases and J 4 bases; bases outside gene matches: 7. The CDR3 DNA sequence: TGTGCCAGCAGCTGGGAAGCGGGGGGGCTGTACGAGCAGTACTTC. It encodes CASSWEAGGLYEQYF.

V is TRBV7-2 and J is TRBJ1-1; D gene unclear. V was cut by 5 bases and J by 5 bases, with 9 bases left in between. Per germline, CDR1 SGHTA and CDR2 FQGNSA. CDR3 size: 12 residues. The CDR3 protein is CASSLPWTEAFF. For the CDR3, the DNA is TGTGCCAGCAGCCTCCCGTGGACTGAAGCTTTCTTT.

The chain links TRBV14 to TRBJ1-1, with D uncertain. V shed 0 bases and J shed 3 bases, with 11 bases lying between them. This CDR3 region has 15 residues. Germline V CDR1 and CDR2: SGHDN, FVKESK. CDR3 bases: TGTGCCAGCAGCCAAGATGAAGGATTCTACACTGAAGCTTTCTTT. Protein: CASSQDEGFYTEAFF.

The CDR3 region has the DNA TGTGCCAGCAGCCCTCAGGCCGGAGAAGTGGACATTCAGTACTTC. This codes for CASSPQAGEVDIQYF. The chain carries TRBV7-2 and TRBJ2-4; D uncertain. This CDR3 has 15 residues. Germline CDR1 and CDR2: SGHTA and FQGNSA. V was shortened by 5 bases and J by 8 bases, with 19 bases between the two germline ends.

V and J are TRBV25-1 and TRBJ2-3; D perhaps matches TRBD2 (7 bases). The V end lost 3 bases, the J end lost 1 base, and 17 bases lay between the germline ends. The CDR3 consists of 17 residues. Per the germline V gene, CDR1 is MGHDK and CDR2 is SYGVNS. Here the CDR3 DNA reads TGTGCCAGCAGTGAGGGAGGGGGGGGGCCGGGCACAGATACGCAGTATTTT. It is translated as CASSEGGGGPGTDTQYF.

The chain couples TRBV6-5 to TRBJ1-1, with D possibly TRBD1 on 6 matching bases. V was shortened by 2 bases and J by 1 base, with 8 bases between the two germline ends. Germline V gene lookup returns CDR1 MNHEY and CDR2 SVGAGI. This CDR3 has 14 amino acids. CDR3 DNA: TGTGCCAGCAGTTACAGGGGGTCGAACACTGAAGCTTTCTTT. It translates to CASSYRGSNTEAFF.

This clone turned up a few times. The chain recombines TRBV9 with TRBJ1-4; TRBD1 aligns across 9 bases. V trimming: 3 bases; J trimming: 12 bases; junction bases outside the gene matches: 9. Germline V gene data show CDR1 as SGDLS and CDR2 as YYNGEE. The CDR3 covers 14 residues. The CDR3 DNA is TGTGCCAGCAGCGCCGAGGGACAGGGTTTGGAACTGTTTTTT. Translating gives CASSAEGQGLELFF.

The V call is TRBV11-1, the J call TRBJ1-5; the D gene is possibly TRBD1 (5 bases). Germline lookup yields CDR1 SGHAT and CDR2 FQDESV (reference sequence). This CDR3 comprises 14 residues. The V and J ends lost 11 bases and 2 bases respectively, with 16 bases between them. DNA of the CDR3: TGTGCCTCGTCGACGGGGGTCGGCAATCAGCCCCAGCATTTT. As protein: CASSTGVGNQPQHF.

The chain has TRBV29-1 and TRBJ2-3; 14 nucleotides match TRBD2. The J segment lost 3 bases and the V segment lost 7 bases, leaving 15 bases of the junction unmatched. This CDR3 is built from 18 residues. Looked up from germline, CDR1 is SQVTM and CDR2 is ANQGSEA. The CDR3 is CSASGGLAGVRGTDTQYF. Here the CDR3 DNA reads TGCAGCGCCTCCGGGGGACTAGCGGGAGTTAGGGGAACAGATACGCAGTATTTT.

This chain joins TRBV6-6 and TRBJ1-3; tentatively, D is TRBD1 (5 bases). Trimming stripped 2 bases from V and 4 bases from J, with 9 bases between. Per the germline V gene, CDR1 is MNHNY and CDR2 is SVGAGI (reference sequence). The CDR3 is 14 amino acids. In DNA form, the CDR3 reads TGTGCCAGCAGTTACGCGGGGGACGGAAACACCATATATTTT. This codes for CASSYAGDGNTIYF.

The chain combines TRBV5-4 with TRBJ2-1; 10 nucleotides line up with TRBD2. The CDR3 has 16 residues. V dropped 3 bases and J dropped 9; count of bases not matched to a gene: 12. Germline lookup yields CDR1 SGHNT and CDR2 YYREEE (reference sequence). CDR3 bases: TGTGCCAGCAGCTCCCTCCAGCGGGGGGGCCGGGGTGAGCAGTTCTTC. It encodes CASSSLQRGGRGEQFF.

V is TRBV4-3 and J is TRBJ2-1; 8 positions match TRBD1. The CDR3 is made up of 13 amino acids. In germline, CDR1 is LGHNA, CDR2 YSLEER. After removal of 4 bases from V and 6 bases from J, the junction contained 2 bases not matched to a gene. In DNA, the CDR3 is TGCGCCAGCAGCCGGACAGGGATCAATGAGCAGTTCTTC. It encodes CASSRTGINEQFF.

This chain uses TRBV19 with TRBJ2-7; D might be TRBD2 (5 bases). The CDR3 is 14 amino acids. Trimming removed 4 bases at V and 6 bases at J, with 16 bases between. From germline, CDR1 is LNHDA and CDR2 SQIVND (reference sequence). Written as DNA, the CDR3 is TGTGCCAGTAGTAGAGGAGGTTTCGGTCGCGAGCAGTACTTC. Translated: CASSRGGFGREQYF. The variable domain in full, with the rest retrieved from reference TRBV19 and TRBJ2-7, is DGGITQSPKYLFRKEGQNVTLSCEQNLNHDAMYWYRQDPGQGLRLIYYSQIVNDFQKGDIAEGYSVSREKKESFPLTVTSAQKNPTAFYLCASSRGGFGREQYFGPGTRLTVT.